This T cell receptor beta chain was retrieved from a study of vaccination effects on CD4 cells after COVID-19. ViraFEST used viral peptide pools to expand antigen-specific CD4+ T cells before sequencing. Having been cultured for about ten days, the cells underwent CD4+ T cell isolation. Participants completed two doses of the BNT162b2 or mRNA-1273 vaccine. In germline, CDR1 is KGHDR, CDR2 SFDVKD. This CDR3 contains 16 residues. Trimming shortened V by 4 bases and J by 2 bases, and 14 bases separated the two germline ends. The assay was immunoSEQ multiplex PCR, and TCRdb's table has in-frame clones only and misses some. In the table there are approximately 83,000 clones, around four fifths of which are singletons. About this clone: Its specificity is unknown.

The sequenced sample was CD4+ T cells from PBMCs cultured with HCoV-OC43 spike peptides, obtained after COVID-19 vaccination. The sample's subset: HCoV-OC43 spike overlapping peptide pool stimulation. The chain links TRBV24-1 to TRBJ2-1; no definite D call. This receptor was taken from a human donor who received a COVID-19 vaccine. The CDR3 nucleotides are TGTGCCACCAGTGACCGTCGGATCGAGACCTACAATGAGCAGTTCTTC. This encodes CATSDRRIETYNEQFF.